Described below is a single T cell receptor beta chain sequence and its context. No antigen is known for it. There were TCR beta CDR3 regions amplified from RNA transcripts. HTBI primers drove first-round RT-PCR of the TCR CDR3. TCRdb passed the multiplex PCR reads through MiXCR, listing each CDR3 protein once. In the table there are roughly 49,000 distinct CDR3 sequences, approximately 50% of which are singletons. This record belongs to a study of T cells in Graves' hyperthyroidism and ophthalmopathy. Whole-study results and caveats: Most thyroid clonotypes expanded above 0.001 appeared in blood too.

The length of the CDR3 is 13 residues. Trimming took off 5 bases at V and 1 base at J, with 9 bases between the two ends. The V gene's germline CDR1 is LNHNV and CDR2 YYDKDF (reference sequence). The specimen sequenced was peripheral blood or thyroid tissue (not recorded which). The chain uses TRBV15 and TRBJ2-7; D gene uncertain. This sequence was found in a man in his late teens or twenties with Graves' hyperthyroidism. CDR3: CATSGLRSYEQYF. The CDR3 coding sequence is TGTGCCACCAGCGGTTTGAGATCCTACGAGCAGTACTTC.